This TCR beta chain was found in a study of regulatory T cells in long-lasting Graves disease. Arm-PCR of CDR3 regions and iRepertoire HTBI primers were used to build TCR beta libraries. A single record per CDR3 protein comes from TCRdb applying MiXCR to the multiplex PCR reads. The top ten clones hold roughly 9.7% of a sample with about 540,000 distinct CDR3 sequences, approximately 12% of them seen once. Trimming removed 1 base from V and 2 bases from J; junction bases left unmatched: 8. This CDR3 spans 16 amino acids. Per the germline V gene, CDR1 is MGHRA and CDR2 is YSYEKL. Time point: newly diagnosed GD, antithyroid drugs for less than 3 months. Scientists built the TCR library using RNA that was extracted from PBMCs. The sample was also reused in another study, on T cells in Graves' hyperthyroidism and ophthalmopathy. That publication notes: Criteria for exclusion of patients were uncontrolled infection, other autoimmune disease, pregnancy or lactation.

The source is a man in his thirties or forties with Graves disease. V is TRBV4-1 and J is TRBJ2-7; TRBD2 aligns across 7 bases. The sequenced sample was peripheral blood mononuclear cells (PBMCs), obtained at new diagnosis, from a patient treated with antithyroid drugs. The DNA of the CDR3 is TGCGCCAGCAGCCAAGGGGAGGGGACTGGGGCCTACGAGCAGTACTTC. Translated: CASSQGEGTGAYEQYF.